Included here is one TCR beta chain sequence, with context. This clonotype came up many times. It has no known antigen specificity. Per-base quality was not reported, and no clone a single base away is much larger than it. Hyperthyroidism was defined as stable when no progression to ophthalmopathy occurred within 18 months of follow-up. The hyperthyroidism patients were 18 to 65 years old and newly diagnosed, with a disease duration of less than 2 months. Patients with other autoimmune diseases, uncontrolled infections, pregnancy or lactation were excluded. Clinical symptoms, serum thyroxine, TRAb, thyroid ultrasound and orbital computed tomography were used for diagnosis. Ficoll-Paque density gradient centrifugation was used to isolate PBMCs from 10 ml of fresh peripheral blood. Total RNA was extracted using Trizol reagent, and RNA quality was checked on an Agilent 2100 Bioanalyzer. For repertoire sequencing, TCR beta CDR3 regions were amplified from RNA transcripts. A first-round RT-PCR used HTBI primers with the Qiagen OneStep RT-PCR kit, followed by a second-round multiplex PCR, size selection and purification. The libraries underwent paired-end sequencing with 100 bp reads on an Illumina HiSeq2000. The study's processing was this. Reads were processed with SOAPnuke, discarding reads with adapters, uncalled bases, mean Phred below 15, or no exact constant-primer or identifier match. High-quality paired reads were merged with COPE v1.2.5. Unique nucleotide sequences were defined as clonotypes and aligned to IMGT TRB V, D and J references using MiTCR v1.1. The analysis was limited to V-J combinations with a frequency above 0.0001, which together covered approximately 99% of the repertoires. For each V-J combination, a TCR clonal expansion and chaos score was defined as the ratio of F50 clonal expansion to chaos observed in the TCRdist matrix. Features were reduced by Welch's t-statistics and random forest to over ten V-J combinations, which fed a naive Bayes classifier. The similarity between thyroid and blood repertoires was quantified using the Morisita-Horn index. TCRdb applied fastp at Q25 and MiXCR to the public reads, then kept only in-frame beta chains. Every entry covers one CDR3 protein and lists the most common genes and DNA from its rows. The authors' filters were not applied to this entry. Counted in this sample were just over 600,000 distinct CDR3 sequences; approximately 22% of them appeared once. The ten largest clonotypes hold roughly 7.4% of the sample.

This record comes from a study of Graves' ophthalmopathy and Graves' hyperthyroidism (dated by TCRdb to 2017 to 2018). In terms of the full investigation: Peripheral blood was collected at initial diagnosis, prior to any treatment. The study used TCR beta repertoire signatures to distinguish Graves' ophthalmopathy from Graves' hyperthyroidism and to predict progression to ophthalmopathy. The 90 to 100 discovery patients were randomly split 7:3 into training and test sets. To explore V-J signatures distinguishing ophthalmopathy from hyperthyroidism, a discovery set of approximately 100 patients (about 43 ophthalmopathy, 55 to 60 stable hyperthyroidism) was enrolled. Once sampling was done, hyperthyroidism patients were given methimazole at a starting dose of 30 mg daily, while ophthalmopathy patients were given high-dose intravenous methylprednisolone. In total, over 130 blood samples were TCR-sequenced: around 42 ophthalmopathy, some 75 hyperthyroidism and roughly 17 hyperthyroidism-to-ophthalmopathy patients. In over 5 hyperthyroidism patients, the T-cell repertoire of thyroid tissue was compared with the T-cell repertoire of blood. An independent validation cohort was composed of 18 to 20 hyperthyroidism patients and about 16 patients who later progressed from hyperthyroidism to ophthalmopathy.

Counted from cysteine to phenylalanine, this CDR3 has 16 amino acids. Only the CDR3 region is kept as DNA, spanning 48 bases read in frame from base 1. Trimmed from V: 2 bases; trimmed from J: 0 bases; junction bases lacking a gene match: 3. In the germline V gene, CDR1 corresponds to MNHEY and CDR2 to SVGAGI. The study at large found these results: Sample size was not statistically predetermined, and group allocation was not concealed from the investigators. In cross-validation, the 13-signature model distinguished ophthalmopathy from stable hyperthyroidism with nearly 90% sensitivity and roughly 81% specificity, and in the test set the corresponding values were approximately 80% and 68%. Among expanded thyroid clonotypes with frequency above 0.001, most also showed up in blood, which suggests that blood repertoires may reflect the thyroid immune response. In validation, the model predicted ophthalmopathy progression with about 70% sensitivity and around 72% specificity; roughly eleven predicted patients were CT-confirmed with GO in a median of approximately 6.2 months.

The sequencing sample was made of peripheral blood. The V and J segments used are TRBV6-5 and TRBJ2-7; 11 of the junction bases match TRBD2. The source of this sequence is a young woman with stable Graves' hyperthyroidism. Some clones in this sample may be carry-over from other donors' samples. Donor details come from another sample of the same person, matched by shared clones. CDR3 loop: CASSYGTSGGSYEQYF. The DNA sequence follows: TGTGCCAGCAGTTACGGCACTAGCGGGGGCTCCTACGAGCAGTACTTC.